This note documents a single TCR beta chain sequence. The antigen remains unidentified. This record belongs to a study of blood T cells in healthy people across ages. Study-wide context: Per every two T cells, about one barcoded beta molecule was captured by template switching. Overall study findings and caveats: Diversity estimates drawn from one million T cells were deemed underestimates.

A second PCR, run for about 7 to 11 cycles, used a sample-barcoded 5' primer plus a J-beta primer mix. Each sample yielded at least 2.5 million CDR3-containing paired-end reads. Using its own MiXCR run on the 5' RACE reads, TCRdb lists one record per CDR3 protein. This table has roughly 900,000 distinct CDR3 sequences, more than 25% appearing once. The CDR3 covers 15 residues. Trimming cost V 2 bases and J 4 bases, with 14 bases left between them. Germline V gene data show CDR1 as MNHNS and CDR2 as SASEGT. Input material: blood. The clonotype originates from a woman of 80 years or more in good health. J is TRBJ1-2 and V is TRBV6-1, with TRBD1 as a possible D gene (5 bases). The CDR3 coding sequence is TGTGCCAGCAGTGAATTAAGAACAGGCGCCTATGGCTACACCTTC. Translation gives CASSELRTGAYGYTF.